A single sample gave rise to the 25 T cell receptor beta chains below, sequenced in a study of brain T cells in children with intractable seizures. Clones were read by immunoSEQ multiplex PCR, and TCRdb kept only the in-frame ones, dropping some. The sample includes 300,000 to 400,000 clones, approximately 93% seen only once; the top ten take about 6%. Regarding time point: blood from clinic visit 5 months post-surgery; TSC patient then seizure free. Material: peripheral blood, obtained less than 6 months after surgery. The receptors were gathered from a boy in the first two years of life with tuberous sclerosis and intractable seizures.

The rearrangement joins TRBV5-8 to TRBJ1-2; D unclear. Trimming left V 2 bases short and J 5 bases short, with 10 bases between. The CDR3 is 13 residues long. CDR1 SGHTS and CDR2 YDEGEE come from the germline V gene. The CDR3 DNA reads as TGTGCCAGCAGCTTTAAAGGAGAATATGGCTACACCTTC. It specifies CASSFKGEYGYTF.

This clone has just a few counts. The rearrangement links TRBV2 to TRBJ1-6, with D maybe TRBD1 (6 bases). The germline CDR1 and CDR2 sequences are SNHLY and FYNNEI. This CDR3 contains 15 residues. The V gene lost 6 bases and the J gene lost 6 bases, with 15 bases spanning the gap. The CDR3: CASRVTGSLNSPLHF. As DNA, the CDR3 is TGTGCCAGCAGGGTTACAGGGTCTCTTAATTCACCCCTCCACTTT.

The V gene is TRBV9, the J gene TRBJ1-6; TRBD1 agrees at 10 bases. This CDR3 comprises 17 residues. Losses at the gene ends were 3 bases for V and 4 bases for J; bases not matched to a gene: 7. In germline, CDR1 is SGDLS, CDR2 YYNGEE. CDR3 in DNA: TGTGCCAGCAGCGAAGGGGACAGGGGTTCGTATAATTCACCCCTCCACTTT. Translation gives CASSEGDRGSYNSPLHF.

The rearrangement links TRBV30 to TRBJ2-1; 10 bases line up with TRBD2. In germline, CDR1 is GTSNPN, CDR2 SVGIG (reference sequence). The CDR3 runs to 17 residues. The junction had 6 bases not matched to a gene; V was cut back by 1 base and J by 0 bases. This CDR3 is CAWSGAGGPGSYNEQFF. The CDR3 DNA reads TGTGCCTGGAGTGGAGCGGGAGGGCCGGGCTCCTACAATGAGCAGTTCTTC.

The CDR3 DNA reads as TGTGCCAGCACTCAGGGGGCGGGAAACACCATATATTTT. Its protein is CASTQGAGNTIYF. The gene calls are TRBV25-1 and TRBJ1-3; 8 positions match TRBD1. Per the germline V gene, CDR1 is MGHDK and CDR2 is SYGVNS. J lost 4 bases, V lost 7 bases, and 3 bases had no gene match. The CDR3 runs to 13 residues.

The rearrangement links TRBV3-1 (or the pseudogene TRBV3-2) to TRBJ1-6; 10 positions agree with TRBD1. Per the germline V gene, CDR1 is LGHDT and CDR2 is YNNKEL (reference sequence). Trimming took 1 base from V and 7 from J; bases not matched to a gene: 4. The CDR3 sequence is 16 residues long. The CDR3 DNA reads TGTGCCAGCAGCCAAGGGACAGGGGGTCCCAATTCACCCCTCCACTTT. This translates into CASSQGTGGPNSPLHF.

This clone was seen a single time. The chain links TRBV19 to TRBJ2-2, with 9 positions matching TRBD1. The CDR3 length is 16 residues. V shed 1 base, J shed 6 bases, and the junction held 6 bases outside the gene matches. The germline V gene encodes CDR1 LNHDA and CDR2 SQIVND (reference sequence). The CDR3 sequence: CASSIAPGTGSGELFF. In nucleotides, the CDR3 is TGTGCCAGTAGTATAGCACCCGGGACAGGGTCCGGGGAGCTGTTTTTT.

This sequence joins TRBV6-1 and TRBJ1-6; D call uncertain. This CDR3 contains 12 residues. V was clipped by 3 bases and J by 9 bases, with 6 bases between them. The germline V gene has CDR1 MNHNS and CDR2 SASEGT. The CDR3 reads CASSEGFSPLHF. The CDR3 DNA is TGTGCCAGCAGTGAGGGGTTTTCACCCCTCCACTTT.

The gene calls are TRBV7-9 and TRBJ2-3; 7 bases align to TRBD1. The CDR3 extends over 14 amino acids. After removal of 3 bases from V and 2 bases from J, the junction contained 2 bases not matched to a gene. Germline V CDR1 and CDR2: SEHNR, FQNEAQ (reference sequence). The CDR3 DNA sequence: TGTGCCAGCAGCTTTACAGGGGCCACAGATACGCAGTATTTT. Protein product: CASSFTGATDTQYF.

V usage is TRBV5-1 and J usage is TRBJ1-1; 7 positions agree with TRBD1. There are 13 residues in the CDR3. The trim removed 4 bases at V and 4 bases at J, leaving 4 bases unmatched. Germline values: CDR1 SGHRS, CDR2 YFSETQ. The chain's CDR3 is CASSNQGVTEAFF. DNA of the CDR3: TGCGCCAGCAGCAATCAGGGGGTCACTGAAGCTTTCTTT.

This clone has a single count. The gene calls are TRBV2 and TRBJ2-1; D is unclear. Germline V gene data show CDR1 as SNHLY and CDR2 as FYNNEI. Trimming took off 7 bases at V and 3 bases at J, with 10 bases between the two ends. The CDR3 is 13 amino acids. CDR3 region: CASKIVSYNEQFF. For the CDR3, the DNA is TGTGCCAGCAAGATTGTTAGCTACAATGAGCAGTTCTTC.

The chain carries TRBV9 and TRBJ2-2, with D possibly being TRBD2 (5 bases). Germline loops: CDR1 SGDLS, CDR2 YYNGEE. V was trimmed by 1 base and J by 4 bases, leaving 23 bases between them. The CDR3 covers 19 residues. CDR3 sequence: CASSVSVLGSRKITGELFF. The CDR3 DNA reads TGTGCCAGCAGCGTATCAGTTTTGGGGAGCCGGAAAATCACCGGGGAGCTGTTTTTT.

The CDR3, as DNA: TGTGCCAGCAGCCAAGACCTACGCGAGACTGACTACGAGCAGTACTTC. It translates to CASSQDLRETDYEQYF. The genes are TRBV4-2 and TRBJ2-7; D is unresolved. Trimming left V 0 bases short and J 3 bases short, with 15 bases between. The CDR3 is 16 residues long. The germline CDR1 and CDR2 sequences are LGHNA and YNFKEQ.

The chain combines TRBV28 with TRBJ2-2; 12 nucleotides match TRBD2. The CDR3 consists of 19 residues. CDR1 is MDHEN and CDR2 is SYDVKM in the germline V gene. J gave up 4 bases and V 0 bases, and 9 bases lay outside the gene matches. The DNA of the CDR3 is TGTGCCAGCAGTTTATGGTCTAGCGGGAGGGCCCGAGGCACCGGGGAGCTGTTTTTT. Translating it yields CASSLWSSGRARGTGELFF.

This clone was observed a few times. The chain is built from TRBV6-1 and TRBJ2-7, with D possibly called TRBD1 or TRBD2 (5 bases each). Trimming removed 2 bases from V and 11 bases from J, with 13 bases in between. The CDR3 has 12 amino acids. The germline V gene encodes CDR1 MNHNS and CDR2 SASEGT. In nucleotides, the CDR3 is TGTGCCAGCAGTGAATTCGGTCGAGGGGAGTACTTC. Translating gives CASSEFGRGEYF.

The chain employs TRBV7-3 and TRBJ2-1, with D hard to call. The germline gives CDR1 SGHTA, CDR2 FQGTGA. The CDR3 runs 15 residues. V gave up 5 bases and J gave up 4 bases, with 15 bases separating them. CDR3 region: CASSTNSLPYNEQFF. CDR3 nucleotides: TGTGCCAGCAGCACAAATTCTTTACCTTACAATGAGCAGTTCTTC.

The V and J genes are TRBV7-9 and TRBJ1-5, with D tentatively TRBD1 (5 bases). CDR1 SEHNR and CDR2 FQNEAQ come from the germline V gene (reference sequence). Trimming removed 1 base at V and 0 bases at J, with 10 bases between. The CDR3 totals 16 residues. In DNA, the CDR3 is TGTGCCAGCAGCTTAGGAGGGACTCTTAGCAATCAGCCCCAGCATTTT. Residues: CASSLGGTLSNQPQHF.

This sequence joins TRBV5-1 and TRBJ2-1; 14 bases are shared with TRBD2. CDR1 and CDR2 (germline): SGHRS, YFSETQ. The CDR3 has 17 residues. With V trimmed by 3 bases and J by 7 bases, 9 bases remained unmatched. CDR3 protein: CASSYGTSGSDWNEQFF. CDR3 DNA: TGCGCCAGCAGCTACGGGACTAGCGGGAGTGATTGGAATGAGCAGTTCTTC. Drawing the rest from reference TRBV5-1 and TRBJ2-1, the complete variable domain is KAGVTQTPRYLIKTRGQQVTLSCSPISGHRSVSWYQQTPGQGLQFLFEYFSETQRNKGNFPGRFSGRQFSNSRSEMNVSTLELGDSALYLCASSYGTSGSDWNEQFFGPGTRLTVL.

V gene TRBV7-3 combines with J gene TRBJ1-4; D gene ambiguous. V was trimmed by 5 bases and J by 7 bases, leaving 23 bases between them. Germline CDR1 reads SGHTA; CDR2 reads FQGTGA. CDR3 size: 17 residues. CDR3 in DNA: TGTGCCAGCAGCCCCCGCGGACGATCCAGAGCTCCTGAAAAACTGTTTTTT. Protein product: CASSPRGRSRAPEKLFF. Full variable domain (missing parts from reference TRBV7-3 and TRBJ1-4): GAGVSQTPSNKVTEKGKYVELRCDPISGHTALYWYRQSLGQGPEFLIYFQGTGAADDSGLPNDRFFAVRPEGSVSTLKIQRTERGDSAVYLCASSPRGRSRAPEKLFFGSGTQLSVL.

V is TRBV6-2 or TRBV6-3 and J is TRBJ2-2, with 9 bases identical to TRBD2. The CDR3 spans 16 residues. V dropped 6 bases and J dropped 4; count of bases not matched to a gene: 9. Germline CDR1 reads MNHEY; CDR2 reads SVGEGT. The CDR3 loop is CASSPLAGWGTGELFF. Written as DNA, the CDR3 is TGTGCCAGCAGCCCTCTAGCGGGGTGGGGCACCGGGGAGCTGTTTTTT.

The chain links TRBV21-1 to TRBJ2-7. TRBV21-1 is an annotated pseudogene. CDR3 length equals 15 residues. CDR3 nucleotides: TGTGCCAGCAGCAATAGGGGGCGGGGGACCTACGAGCAGTACTTC. This gives the protein CASSNRGRGTYEQYF.

The CDR3 spells CASSLGRANEQFF. DNA for the CDR3: TGTGCCAGCAGCTTAGGGCGGGCCAATGAGCAGTTCTTC. The rearrangement joins TRBV13 to TRBJ2-1, with a weak D call TRBD2 (5 bases). This CDR3 contains 13 residues. The germline V gene has CDR1 PRHDT and CDR2 FYEKMQ (reference sequence). V was clipped by 0 bases and J by 6 bases, with 6 bases between them.

The chain has TRBV12-3 or TRBV12-4 and TRBJ2-7, with D perhaps TRBD1 or TRBD2 (5 bases each). V shed 4 bases and J shed 6 bases, with 13 bases lying between them. The CDR3 totals 13 residues. CDR3 DNA: TGTGCCAGCAGTTCCAGGGAGACTGGCGAGCAGTACTTC. Protein: CASSSRETGEQYF.

The V gene is TRBV29-1, the J gene TRBJ2-1; 7 nucleotides align to TRBD2. The germline CDR1 and CDR2 sequences are SQVTM and ANQGSEA. The CDR3 spans 15 residues. J lost 4 bases, V lost 4 bases, and 10 bases had no gene match. This CDR3 reads CSVVLVERGYNEQFF. Here the CDR3 DNA reads TGCAGCGTTGTACTAGTCGAGCGGGGATACAATGAGCAGTTCTTC.

The chain recombines TRBV21-1 with TRBJ2-1; the table's D gene call, TRBD1, was not cross checked with the DNA. TRBV21-1 is given as a pseudogene. This CDR3 spans 16 amino acids. CDR3 DNA: TGTGCCAGCAGCAAAATTGGGACCCTAAAGGGGGATGAGCAGTTCTTC. It encodes CASSKIGTLKGDEQFF.